The rows below give T cell receptor beta chains drawn from one sample of a study of cytomegalovirus exposure and HLA in healthy donors. Sequencing used immunoSEQ multiplex PCR; TCRdb keeps in-frame clones, though not all of them. The table has roughly 250,000 clones, approximately 83% seen once. Sequenced sample: PBMCs. Every receptor here comes from a woman in her 30s in good health and CMV-seropositive. The CDR3 runs from the conserved cysteine through the conserved F or W. A D gene is named only where the DNA matches it firmly. The size entry is marked missing in some rows and otherwise reads once, few, many or a size class.

18	TRBV11-3	TRBD2	TRBJ2-3	.	CASSSQQGLAGLTDTQYF	TGTGCCAGCAGCTCTCAACAGGGACTAGCGGGTCTAACAGATACGCAGTATTTT
16	TRBV5-6	.	TRBJ2-7	.	CASSFPGLRPVYEQYF	TGTGCCAGCAGCTTCCCAGGTTTACGGCCAGTTTACGAGCAGTACTTC
15	TRBV30	.	TRBJ1-3	.	CAWSVDGGSGNTIYF	TGTGCCTGGAGCGTAGACGGGGGCTCTGGAAACACCATATATTTT
15	TRBV7-9	TRBD1	TRBJ2-6	.	CASSRQGAGANVLTF	TGTGCCAGCAGCCGACAGGGGGCTGGGGCCAACGTCCTGACTTTC
16	TRBV6-5	TRBD1	TRBJ1-3	.	CASSFETGDLGNTIYF	TGTGCCAGCAGTTTTGAGACAGGGGATTTAGGAAACACCATATATTTT
15	TRBV19	TRBD1	TRBJ1-5	.	CASTKGQGGHQPQHF	TGTGCCAGTACCAAAGGACAGGGTGGGCATCAGCCCCAGCATTTT
16	TRBV7-9	TRBD1	TRBJ2-7	.	CASSPEPGQGLHEQYF	TGTGCCAGCAGCCCCGAGCCGGGACAGGGCCTCCACGAGCAGTACTTC
16	TRBV30	TRBD2	TRBJ2-1	once	CAWNPGGSDSYNEQFF	TGTGCCTGGAACCCGGGGGGGAGTGACTCCTACAATGAGCAGTTCTTC
16	TRBV4-1	TRBD2	TRBJ2-1	.	CASSQVPGLVPNEQFF	TGCGCCAGCAGCCAAGTTCCGGGACTAGTACCCAATGAGCAGTTCTTC
16	TRBV6-1	TRBD2	TRBJ2-7	.	CASSDTGTSGTYEQYF	TGTGCCAGCAGTGATACCGGGACTAGCGGTACCTACGAGCAGTACTTC
15	TRBV7-9	TRBD1	TRBJ1-5	.	CASSFGTGLYQPQHF	TGTGCCAGCAGCTTCGGGACAGGGTTATATCAGCCCCAGCATTTT
15	TRBV6-1	.	TRBJ1-5	.	CASSETGMQNQPQHF	TGTGCCAGCAGTGAAACAGGGATGCAGAATCAGCCCCAGCATTTT
12	TRBV19	.	TRBJ2-1	.	CASATYRTPLFF	TGTGCCAGTGCCACCTACCGGACTCCTCTGTTCTTC
12	TRBV19	.	TRBJ1-5	few	CASSLRDQPQHF	TGTGCCAGTAGTCTACGGGATCAGCCCCAGCATTTT
17	TRBV2	TRBD2	TRBJ2-1	.	CASSGTSGSVSYNEQFF	TGTGCCAGCAGTGGGACTAGCGGGAGCGTTTCCTACAATGAGCAGTTCTTC
14	TRBV5-4	.	TRBJ1-2	.	CASSLTGTNYGYTF	TGTGCCAGCAGCTTGACAGGAACTAACTATGGCTACACCTTC
13	TRBV29-1	.	TRBJ2-7	.	CSVVVAASYEQYF	TGCAGCGTTGTCGTAGCGGCCTCCTACGAGCAGTACTTC
18	TRBV6-1	.	TRBJ1-5	.	CASSEPTVPMYSNQPQHF	TGTGCCAGCAGTGAACCGACAGTACCGATGTATAGCAATCAGCCCCAGCATTTT
15	TRBV5-1	TRBD1	TRBJ1-1	.	CASTDIQGGSTEAFF	TGCGCCAGCACCGATATACAGGGGGGTAGTACTGAAGCTTTCTTT
16	TRBV27	.	TRBJ2-3	.	CASSLGRGNPTDTQYF	TGTGCCAGCAGTTTGGGTCGCGGGAATCCCACAGATACGCAGTATTTT
14	TRBV5-4	TRBD1	TRBJ2-5	.	CASNIPGQGETQYF	TGTGCCAGCAACATTCCGGGACAGGGTGAGACCCAGTACTTC
14	TRBV27	.	TRBJ1-1	.	CASSLGGVNTEAFF	TGTGCCAGCAGTTTAGGGGGGGTGAACACTGAAGCTTTCTTT
18	TRBV4-1	TRBD2	TRBJ2-3	.	CASSQGTSGVTSTDTQYF	TGCGCCAGCAGCCAAGGGACTAGCGGGGTTACAAGCACAGATACGCAGTATTTT
15	TRBV14	TRBD1	TRBJ2-5	once	CASSQESGGRETQYF	TGTGCCAGCAGCCAAGAATCAGGGGGCCGGGAGACCCAGTACTTC
12	TRBV6-6	TRBD1	TRBJ1-2	.	CASGQGEYGYTF	TGTGCCAGCGGACAGGGTGAATATGGCTACACCTTC
15	TRBV6-1	TRBD1	TRBJ2-6	few	CASSGTGDGANVLTF	TGTGCCAGCAGTGGGACAGGGGACGGGGCCAACGTCCTGACTTTC
15	TRBV30	.	TRBJ2-7	.	CAWSTTWTESYEQYF	TGTGCCTGGAGTACCACTTGGACAGAATCCTACGAGCAGTACTTC
12	TRBV7-9	TRBD2	TRBJ2-1	.	CAGERERHEQFF	TGTGCCGGGGAGCGGGAGCGGCATGAGCAGTTCTTC
13	TRBV2	.	TRBJ2-7	few	CASTRAGNYEQYF	TGTGCCAGCACCAGAGCAGGCAACTACGAGCAGTACTTC
18	TRBV12-5	.	TRBJ2-5	.	CASGLGPNRDTVQETQYF	TGTGCTAGTGGTTTGGGGCCCAACCGGGACACGGTCCAAGAGACCCAGTACTTC
17	TRBV7-9	TRBD2	TRBJ2-2	.	CASSLASGLAETGELFF	TGTGCCAGCAGCTTAGCTTCTGGACTAGCGGAAACCGGGGAGCTGTTTTTT
12	TRBV30	.	TRBJ1-1	.	CAWTTLNTEAFF	TGTGCCTGGACAACTTTGAACACTGAAGCTTTCTTT
16	TRBV27	TRBD2	TRBJ2-7	.	CASSSGASGVPYEQYF	TGTGCCAGCAGTTCTGGGGCTAGCGGTGTTCCCTACGAGCAGTACTTC
13	TRBV27	.	TRBJ1-1	.	CASSTTEIKEAFF	TGTGCCAGCAGCACGACAGAGATTAAAGAAGCTTTCTTT
15	TRBV6-1	.	TRBJ1-3	.	CASSGGTGRENTIYF	TGTGCCAGCAGTGGAGGAACAGGGCGCGAAAACACCATATATTTT
14	TRBV7-8	TRBD1	TRBJ2-7	.	CASSQWTGSYEQYF	TGTGCCAGCAGCCAATGGACAGGCTCCTACGAGCAGTACTTC
14	TRBV27	TRBD1	TRBJ2-7	.	CASSSTGDPYEQYF	TGTGCCAGCAGTTCTACAGGGGACCCCTACGAGCAGTACTTC